This TCR beta chain was recorded in a study of response to subunit inactivated influenza vaccine. Using its own MiXCR run on the RT-PCR reads, TCRdb lists one record per CDR3 protein. The table shows about 500,000 distinct CDR3 sequences, with 16% occurring only once. Germline CDR1 and CDR2: DFQATT and SNEGSKA (reference sequence). This CDR3 spans 14 amino acids. The V end was cut by 3 bases, the J end by 0 bases, with 9 bases between. This sequence was found in a man aged 45 to 70 who received an inactivated influenza vaccine. The sample consisted of CD4+ T cells sorted from PBMCs, taken about 24 months after vaccination. J is TRBJ2-1 and V is TRBV20-1, with unresolved D. For the CDR3, the DNA is TGCAGTGCTAGGGCCTTTAGCTCCTACAATGAGCAGTTCTTC. It is translated as CSARAFSSYNEQFF.